One sample yielded the 23 T cell receptor beta chains listed below, sequenced in a study of beta chain features in type 1 diabetes. Study results and limitations: Moderately but significantly shorter TCRB CDR3s were found in Type 1 diabetes patients in all four CD4+ subsets.

The isolated RNA, all of it, was reverse transcribed, so expressed TCRB transcripts were what got sequenced. Using immunoSEQ multiplex PCR, the repertoire was profiled, and TCRdb retains in-frame clones only, with some absent. The sample carries approximately 730,000 clones, roughly 13% recorded once. Antigen specificity for these receptors is unknown. The sequencing sample was made of naive CD4+ T cells from blood. These receptors all stem from a young man with type 1 diabetes.

This chain links TRBV19 with TRBJ1-6, with D possibly matching TRBD1 (5 bases). The CDR3 has 15 residues. Germline V gene lookup returns CDR1 LNHDA and CDR2 SQIVND (reference sequence). Trimming stripped 7 bases from V and 7 bases from J, with 17 bases between. CDR3 sequence reads: CASKDQAGWNSPLHF. The DNA for the CDR3 is TGTGCCAGTAAAGATCAGGCAGGGTGGAATTCACCCCTCCACTTT.

The rearrangement links TRBV30 to TRBJ2-7; the D gene could be TRBD1 or TRBD2 (7 bases each). Germline CDR1 and CDR2: GTSNPN and SVGIG (reference sequence). The CDR3 has 15 amino acids. V was shortened by 0 bases and J by 3 bases, with 15 bases between the two germline ends. This chain's CDR3 is CAWSVGEGANYEQYF. In DNA form, the CDR3 reads TGTGCCTGGAGTGTAGGGGAGGGGGCCAACTACGAGCAGTACTTC.

The J gene is TRBJ1-5, the V gene TRBV19, with D uncertain. Trimming shortened V by 5 bases and J by 3 bases, and 17 bases separated the two germline ends. CDR1 is LNHDA and CDR2 is SQIVND in the germline V gene (reference sequence). The CDR3 is 16 amino acids. The CDR3 bases are TGTGCCAGTAGTGTGGGCCTCCTCAAAGTCAATCAGCCCCAGCATTTT. This encodes CASSVGLLKVNQPQHF.

This chain uses TRBV21-1 with TRBJ2-5; the DNA was not used to check the table's D call, TRBD1. TRBV21-1 is a pseudogene locus. This CDR3 spans 18 amino acids. CDR3 protein: CASSKVRGGQGAKETQYF. CDR3 DNA: TGTGCCAGCAGCAAAGTAAGGGGCGGACAGGGGGCAAAGGAGACCCAGTACTTC.

Concerning this clone: Other nucleotide sequences in the sample specify the same CDR3. The chain links TRBV28 to TRBJ2-2; no clear D. This CDR3 has 11 residues. The ends were cut back, 7 bases at V and 0 bases at J, with 0 bases in the middle. Germline-derived CDR1 and CDR2 are MDHEN and SYDVKM. As DNA, the CDR3 is TGTGCCAGCACGAACACCGGGGAGCTGTTTTTT. Amino acid sequence: CASTNTGELFF. The variable domain in full, completed from reference TRBV28 and TRBJ2-2, reads DVKVTQSSRYLVKRTGEKVFLECVQDMDHENMFWYRQDPGLGLRLIYFSYDVKMKEKGDIPEGYSVSREKKERFSLILESASTNQTSMYLCASTNTGELFFGEGSRLTVL.

V gene TRBV15 combines with J gene TRBJ2-2; perhaps TRBD2 as D (7 bases). Germline values: CDR1 LNHNV, CDR2 YYDKDF (reference sequence). The ends were cut back, 0 bases at V and 1 base at J, with 18 bases in the middle. The CDR3 has 19 amino acids. CDR3 sequence (DNA): TGTGCCACCAGCAGAGAAACTTCATACAGGGAGGGGAACACCGGGGAGCTGTTTTTT. This sequence encodes CATSRETSYREGNTGELFF.

The chain employs TRBV13 and TRBJ2-3, with TRBD2 identical over 13 bases. This CDR3 region has 17 residues. V shed 5 bases and J 2 bases; nucleotides not matched to a gene: 7. Germline assignment: CDR1 PRHDT and CDR2 FYEKMQ (reference sequence). The CDR3 nucleotides read TGTGCCAGCAGCCGGACTAGCGGGGGACCCCACACAGATACGCAGTATTTT. The encoded protein is CASSRTSGGPHTDTQYF.

This clone was detected a few times. The genes are TRBV7-3 and TRBJ1-1; 7 bases are shared with TRBD1. Per germline, CDR1 SGHTA and CDR2 FQGTGA. The CDR3 sequence is 13 residues long. The junction had 1 base not matched to a gene; V was cut back by 5 bases and J by 1 base. CDR3 region: CASSRTGNTEAFF. In nucleotides, the CDR3 is TGTGCCAGCAGCCGGACAGGGAACACTGAAGCTTTCTTT.

There are a few counts of this clone. The chain combines TRBV5-1 with TRBJ1-5; 10 bases are shared with TRBD1. CDR1 and CDR2 from the germline V gene are SGHRS and YFSETQ. V shed 4 bases and J 3 bases; nucleotides not matched to a gene: 4. CDR3 length: 15 residues. CDR3 sequence reads: CASSTGTGANQPQHF. CDR3 DNA: TGCGCCAGCAGCACCGGGACAGGGGCCAATCAGCCCCAGCATTTT.

This clone was detected a few times. The chain has TRBV11-3 and TRBJ1-6; D is undetermined. This CDR3 region has 14 residues. Germline CDR1 is SGHNT and CDR2 is YENEEA. Trimming removed 1 base from V and 5 bases from J, with 6 bases in between. The CDR3: CASSLGADNSPLHF. The CDR3 nucleotides are TGTGCCAGCAGCTTAGGGGCTGATAATTCACCCCTCCACTTT.

This chain links TRBV5-1 with TRBJ1-2; D remains ambiguous. CDR1 and CDR2 (germline): SGHRS, YFSETQ. The CDR3 is made up of 14 amino acids. Trimming took 0 bases from V and 4 from J, leaving 10 bases between them. For the CDR3, the DNA is TGCGCCAGCAGCTTGGATGGGCAGGCCTATGGCTACACCTTC. This encodes CASSLDGQAYGYTF.

The rearrangement uses TRBV19 and TRBJ1-1; D may be TRBD1 (5 bases). The germline V gene encodes CDR1 LNHDA and CDR2 SQIVND (reference sequence). V was pared by 7 bases and J by 0 bases, with 15 bases between. The CDR3 runs to 15 residues. CDR3 coding DNA: TGTGCCAGTAAAAAACAGGACAAGCTGAACACTGAAGCTTTCTTT. Residues: CASKKQDKLNTEAFF.

This chain uses TRBV11-2 with TRBJ1-5; D is unresolved. The CDR3 runs 15 residues. Trimming removed 0 bases from V and 2 bases from J, with 8 bases in between. Germline V CDR1 and CDR2: SGHAT, FQNNGV. In DNA form, the CDR3 reads TGTGCCAGCAGCTTAGATCTGGGCGGCAATCAGCCCCAGCATTTT. Amino acid sequence: CASSLDLGGNQPQHF.

Regarding this clone: Other DNA variants within this sample encode the same CDR3. The rearrangement uses TRBV30 and TRBJ1-1, with D uncertain. Germline V gene sequence: CDR1 GTSNPN, CDR2 SVGIG (reference sequence). Trimming removed 0 bases at V and 1 base at J, with 6 bases between. The CDR3 totals 13 residues. CDR3: CAWSVQGNTEAFF. In DNA, the CDR3 is TGTGCCTGGAGTGTACAAGGGAACACTGAAGCTTTCTTT.

There are a few counts of this clone. The chain is built from TRBV21-1 and TRBJ2-1; the table's D gene call, TRBD2, was not cross checked with the DNA. TRBV21-1 is recorded as a pseudogene. CDR3 length: 17 residues. CDR3 bases: TGTGCCAGCAGCACCCACAGGACTAGCGGGAGCCACAATGAGCAGTTCTTC. This gives the protein CASSTHRTSGSHNEQFF.

V is TRBV18 and J is TRBJ2-7; possible D gene TRBD1, 7 bases. CDR3 length equals 17 residues. Germline V gene sequence: CDR1 KGHSH, CDR2 LQKENI. Trimming left V 6 bases short and J 4 bases short, with 25 bases between. As DNA, the CDR3 is TGTGCCAGCTCGCCAATCCACGGAGGGGGCGGAAGGTACGAGCAGTACTTC. This translates into CASSPIHGGGGRYEQYF.

This chain links TRBV7-3 with TRBJ2-7; D is tentatively TRBD1 or TRBD2 (5 bases each). Germline values: CDR1 SGHTA, CDR2 FQGTGA. The CDR3 extends over 14 amino acids. The V and J ends lost 4 bases and 1 base respectively, with 11 bases between them. CDR3 coding DNA: TGTGCCAGCAGCTCCGGGACGGCATCCTACGAGCAGTACTTC. Translating it yields CASSSGTASYEQYF.

The chain joins TRBV30 to TRBJ1-5; D might be TRBD1 (5 bases). The CDR3 has 16 amino acids. Germline V gives CDR1 GTSNPN, CDR2 SVGIG (reference sequence). Trimming shortened V by 1 base and J by 3 bases, and 16 bases separated the two germline ends. The chain's CDR3 is CAWSAKTGGVNQPQHF. In nucleotides, the CDR3 is TGTGCCTGGAGTGCCAAGACTGGGGGAGTCAATCAGCCCCAGCATTTT.

The chain carries TRBV27 and TRBJ2-5; a weak D match, TRBD2 (5 bases). V lost 6 bases, J lost 4 bases, and 12 bases lay in between. The CDR3 is 13 residues long. The germline CDR1 and CDR2 sequences are MNHEY and SMNVEV (reference sequence). DNA for the CDR3: TGTGCCAGCAGCGCGGGTTTGAGAGAGACCCAGTACTTC. It specifies CASSAGLRETQYF.

This clone was seen a handful of times. The V gene is TRBV28, the J gene TRBJ1-5; TRBD1 agrees at 7 bases. Germline-derived CDR1 and CDR2 are MDHEN and SYDVKM. CDR3 length: 15 residues. The V and J ends lost 7 bases and 0 bases, in that order; junction bases with no gene match: 6. CDR3 sequence reads: CASILGQVSNQPQHF. The CDR3 region has the DNA TGTGCCAGCATCCTCGGACAGGTTAGCAATCAGCCCCAGCATTTT.

This clone was recorded a few times. This chain links TRBV7-3 with TRBJ2-3; 8 positions match TRBD1. The V gene's germline CDR1 is SGHTA and CDR2 FQGTGA. After removal of 5 bases from V and 1 base from J, the junction contained 5 bases not matched to a gene. The CDR3 length is 15 residues. The CDR3 DNA reads as TGTGCCAGCAGCCCGGACAGGGCCCGCACAGATACGCAGTATTTT. This translates into CASSPDRARTDTQYF.

This chain uses TRBV4-1 with TRBJ1-5, with TRBD1 as a possible D gene (6 bases). Trimming removed 4 bases at V and 0 bases at J, with 13 bases between. The CDR3 is 16 amino acids. Germline CDR1 reads MGHRA; CDR2 reads YSYEKL. This chain's CDR3 is CASSRPPQGSNQPQHF. CDR3 nucleotides: TGCGCCAGCAGCCGACCCCCACAGGGTAGCAATCAGCCCCAGCATTTT.

This clone occurred a few times. The J gene is TRBJ2-7, the V gene TRBV5-1; D unclear. CDR3 size: 16 residues. The V end was cut by 0 bases, the J end by 1 base, with 14 bases between. In germline, CDR1 is SGHRS, CDR2 YFSETQ. The chain's CDR3 is CASSLAGQSPSYEQYF. CDR3 in DNA: TGCGCCAGCAGCTTGGCCGGGCAGTCCCCGTCCTACGAGCAGTACTTC.